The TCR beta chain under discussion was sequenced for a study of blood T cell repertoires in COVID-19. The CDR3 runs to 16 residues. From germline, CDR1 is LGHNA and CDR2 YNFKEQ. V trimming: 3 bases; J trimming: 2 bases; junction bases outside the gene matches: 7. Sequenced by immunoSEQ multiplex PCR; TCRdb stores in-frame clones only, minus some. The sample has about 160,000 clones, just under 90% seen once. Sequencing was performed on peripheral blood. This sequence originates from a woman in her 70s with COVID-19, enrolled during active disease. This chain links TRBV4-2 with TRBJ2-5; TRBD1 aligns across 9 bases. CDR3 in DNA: TGTGCCAGCAGCCAGCCCCCCGGGACAGGGCAAGAGACCCAGTACTTC. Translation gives CASSQPPGTGQETQYF.